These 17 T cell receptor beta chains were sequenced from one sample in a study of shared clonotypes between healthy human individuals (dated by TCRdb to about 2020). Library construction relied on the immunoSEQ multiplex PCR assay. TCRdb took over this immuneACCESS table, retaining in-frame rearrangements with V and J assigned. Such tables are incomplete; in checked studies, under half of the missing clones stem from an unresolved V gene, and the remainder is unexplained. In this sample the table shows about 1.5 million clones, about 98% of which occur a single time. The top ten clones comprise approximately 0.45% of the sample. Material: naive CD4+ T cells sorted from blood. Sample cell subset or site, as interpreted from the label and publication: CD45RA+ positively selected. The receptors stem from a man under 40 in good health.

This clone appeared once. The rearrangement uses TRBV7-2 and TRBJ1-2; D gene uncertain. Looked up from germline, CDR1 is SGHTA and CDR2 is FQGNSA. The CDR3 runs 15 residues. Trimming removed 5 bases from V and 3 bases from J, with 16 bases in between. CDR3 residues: CASSQSRTEDYGYTF. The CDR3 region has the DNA TGTGCCAGCAGCCAATCGAGGACGGAAGACTATGGCTACACCTTC.

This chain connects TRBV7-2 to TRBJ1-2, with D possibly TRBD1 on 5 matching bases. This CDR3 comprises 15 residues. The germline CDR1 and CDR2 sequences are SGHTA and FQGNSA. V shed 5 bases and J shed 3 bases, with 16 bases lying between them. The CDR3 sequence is CASSPERGVDYGYTF. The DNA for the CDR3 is TGTGCCAGCAGCCCGGAGAGAGGGGTGGACTATGGCTACACCTTC. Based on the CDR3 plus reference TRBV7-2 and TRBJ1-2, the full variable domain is GAGVSQSPSNKVTEKGKDVELRCDPISGHTALYWYRQSLGQGLEFLIYFQGNSAPDKSGLPSDRFSAERTGGSVSTLTIQRTQQEDSAVYLCASSPERGVDYGYTFGSGTRLTVV.

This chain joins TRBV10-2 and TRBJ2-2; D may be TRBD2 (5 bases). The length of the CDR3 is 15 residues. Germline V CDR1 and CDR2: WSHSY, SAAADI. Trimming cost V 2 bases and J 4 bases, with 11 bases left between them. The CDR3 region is CASSEGLAGTGELFF. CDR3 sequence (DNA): TGCGCCAGCAGTGAGGGTCTAGCCGGCACCGGGGAGCTGTTTTTT.

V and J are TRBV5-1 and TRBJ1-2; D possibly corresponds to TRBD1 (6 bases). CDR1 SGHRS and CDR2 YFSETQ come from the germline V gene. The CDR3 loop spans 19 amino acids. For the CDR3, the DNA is TGCCCCCTCGAGGTTGGGAGACCCGGGGGGCCTAGGGCTAACTATGGCTACACCTTC. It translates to CPLEVGRPGGPRANYGYTF.

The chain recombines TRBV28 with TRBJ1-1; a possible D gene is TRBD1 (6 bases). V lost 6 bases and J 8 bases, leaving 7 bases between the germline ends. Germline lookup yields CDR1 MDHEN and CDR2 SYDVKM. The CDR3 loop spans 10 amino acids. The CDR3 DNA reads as TGTGCCAGCAGCGGGACAGAAGCTTTCTTT. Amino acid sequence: CASSGTEAFF.

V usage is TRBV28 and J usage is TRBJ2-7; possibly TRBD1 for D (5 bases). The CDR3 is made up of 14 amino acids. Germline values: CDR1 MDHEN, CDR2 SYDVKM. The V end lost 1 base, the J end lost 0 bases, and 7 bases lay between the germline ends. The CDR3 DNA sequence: TGTGCCAGCAGTTTATTTACAGGCTCCTACGAGCAGTACTTC. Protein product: CASSLFTGSYEQYF.

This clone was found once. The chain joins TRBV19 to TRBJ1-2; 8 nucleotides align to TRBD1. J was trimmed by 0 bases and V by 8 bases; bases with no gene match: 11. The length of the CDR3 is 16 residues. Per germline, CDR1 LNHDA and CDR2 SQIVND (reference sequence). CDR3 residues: CASRRQGKGANYGYTF. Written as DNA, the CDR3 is TGTGCCAGTCGCCGACAGGGGAAAGGAGCTAACTATGGCTACACCTTC. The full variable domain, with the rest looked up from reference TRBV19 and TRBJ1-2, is DGGITQSPKYLFRKEGQNVTLSCEQNLNHDAMYWYRQDPGQGLRLIYYSQIVNDFQKGDIAEGYSVSREKKESFPLTVTSAQKNPTAFYLCASRRQGKGANYGYTFGSGTRLTVV.

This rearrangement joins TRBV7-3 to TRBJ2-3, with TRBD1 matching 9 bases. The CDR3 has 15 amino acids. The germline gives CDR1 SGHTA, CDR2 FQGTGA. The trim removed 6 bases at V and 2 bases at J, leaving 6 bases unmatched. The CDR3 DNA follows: TGTGCCAGCAGTTTCGGGACAGGGATCACAGATACGCAGTATTTT. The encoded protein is CASSFGTGITDTQYF. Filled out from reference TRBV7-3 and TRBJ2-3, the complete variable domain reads GAGVSQTPSNKVTEKGKYVELRCDPISGHTALYWYRQSLGQGPEFLIYFQGTGAADDSGLPNDRFFAVRPEGSVSTLKIQRTERGDSAVYLCASSFGTGITDTQYFGPGTRLTVL.

Here the CDR3 DNA reads TGTGCCAGCAGTCCCCACCCCCAGGGGGCCTACGAGCAGTACTTC. It specifies CASSPHPQGAYEQYF. This chain connects TRBV5-6 to TRBJ2-7, with TRBD1 matching 7 bases. The CDR3 runs 15 residues. Trimming cost V 5 bases and J 2 bases; bases outside gene matches: 10. The germline V gene has CDR1 SGHDT and CDR2 YYEEEE.

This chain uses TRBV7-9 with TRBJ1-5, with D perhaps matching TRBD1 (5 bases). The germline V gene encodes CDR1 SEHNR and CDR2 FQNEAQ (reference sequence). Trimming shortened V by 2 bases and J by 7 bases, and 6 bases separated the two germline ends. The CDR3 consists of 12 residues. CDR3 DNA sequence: TGTGCCAGCAGCTTAAAGGGGCAGCCCCAGCATTTT. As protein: CASSLKGQPQHF.

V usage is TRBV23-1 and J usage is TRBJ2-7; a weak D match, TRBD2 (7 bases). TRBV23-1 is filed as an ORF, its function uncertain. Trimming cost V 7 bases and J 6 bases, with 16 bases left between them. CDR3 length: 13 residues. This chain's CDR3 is CASTQGGGGEQYF. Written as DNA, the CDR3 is TGCGCCAGCACCCAAGGGGGGGGAGGCGAGCAGTACTTC.

CDR3: CASSRTGGEGGTQYF. Written as DNA, the CDR3 is TGTGCCAGTAGTAGGACAGGGGGCGAAGGAGGTACGCAGTATTTT. This chain joins TRBV19 and TRBJ2-3, with TRBD1 matching 11 bases. V lost 4 bases and J lost 8; bases outside the gene matches: 8. The CDR3 loop spans 15 amino acids. The V gene's germline CDR1 is LNHDA and CDR2 SQIVND (reference sequence).

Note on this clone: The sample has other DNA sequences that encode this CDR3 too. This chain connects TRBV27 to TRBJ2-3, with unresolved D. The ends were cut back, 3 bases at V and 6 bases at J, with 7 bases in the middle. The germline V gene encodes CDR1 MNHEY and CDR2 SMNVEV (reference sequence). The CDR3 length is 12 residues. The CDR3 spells CASSFFGDTQYF. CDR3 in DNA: TGTGCCAGCAGTTTCTTTGGGGATACGCAGTATTTT.

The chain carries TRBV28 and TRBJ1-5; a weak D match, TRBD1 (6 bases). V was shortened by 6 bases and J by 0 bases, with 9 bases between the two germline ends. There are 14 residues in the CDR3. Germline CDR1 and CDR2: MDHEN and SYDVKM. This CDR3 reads CASSRDISNQPQHF. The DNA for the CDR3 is TGTGCCAGCAGCCGGGACATTAGCAATCAGCCCCAGCATTTT.

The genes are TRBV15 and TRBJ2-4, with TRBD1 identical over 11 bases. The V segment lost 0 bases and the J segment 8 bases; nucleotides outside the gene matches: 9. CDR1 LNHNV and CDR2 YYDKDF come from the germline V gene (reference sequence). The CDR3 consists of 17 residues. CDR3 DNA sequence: TGTGCCACCAGCAGAGATGTGGACAGGGGGCGAAGGGACATTCAGTACTTC. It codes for CATSRDVDRGRRDIQYF.

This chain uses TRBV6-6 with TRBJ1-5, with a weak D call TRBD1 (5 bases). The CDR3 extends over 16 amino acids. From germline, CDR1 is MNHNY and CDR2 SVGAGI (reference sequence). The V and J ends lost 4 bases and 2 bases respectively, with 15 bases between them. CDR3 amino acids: CASSSPETEGNQPQHF. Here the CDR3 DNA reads TGTGCCAGCAGTTCCCCTGAGACAGAGGGCAATCAGCCCCAGCATTTT.

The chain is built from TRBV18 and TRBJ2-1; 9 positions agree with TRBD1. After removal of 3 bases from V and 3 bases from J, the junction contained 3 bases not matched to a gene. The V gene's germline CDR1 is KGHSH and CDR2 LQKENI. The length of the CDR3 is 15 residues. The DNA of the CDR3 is TGTGCCAGCTCACCGGTGGGACAGGGCTACAATGAGCAGTTCTTC. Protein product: CASSPVGQGYNEQFF.